This T cell receptor beta chain originates from a study of naive and memory T cell subsets. Both TRBC1 and TRBC2 were covered by a beta constant-region primer of two equimolar oligonucleotides. TCRdb recomputed calls from the UMI-ligation and nested PCR reads with MiXCR, one row per CDR3 protein. Found here are roughly 140,000 distinct CDR3 sequences, more than 15% of them singletons; the top ten hold more than 0.13%. The junction had 2 bases not matched to a gene; V was cut back by 6 bases and J by 4 bases. The germline gives CDR1 KGHDR, CDR2 SFDVKD. The CDR3 has 13 residues. The material sequenced was naive CD4+ T cells from blood. The J gene is TRBJ1-3, the V gene TRBV24-1, with 7 bases aligning to TRBD1. This receptor was obtained from a human donor in good health. Here the CDR3 DNA reads TGTGCCACCAGTTCGGACAGGGGAAACACCATATATTTT. Translation gives CATSSDRGNTIYF.